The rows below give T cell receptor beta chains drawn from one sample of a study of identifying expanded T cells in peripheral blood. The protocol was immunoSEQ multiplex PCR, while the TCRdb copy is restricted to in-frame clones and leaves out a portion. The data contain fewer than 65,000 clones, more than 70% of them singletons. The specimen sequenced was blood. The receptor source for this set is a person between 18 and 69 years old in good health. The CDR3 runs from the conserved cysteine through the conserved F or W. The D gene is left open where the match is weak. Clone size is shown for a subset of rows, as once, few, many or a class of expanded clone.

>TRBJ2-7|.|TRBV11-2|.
CASSFSYEQYF
TGTGCCAGCAGCTTCTCCTACGAGCAGTACTTC
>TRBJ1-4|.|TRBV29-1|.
CSVEGGFQGEKLFF
TGCAGCGTTGAAGGCGGGTTCCAGGGGGAAAAACTGTTTTTT
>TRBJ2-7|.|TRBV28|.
CASSLKGFGQYF
TGTGCCAGCAGTTTAAAGGGGTTTGGGCAGTACTTC
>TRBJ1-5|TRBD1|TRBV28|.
CASSKRQGYQPQHF
TGTGCCAGCAGTAAAAGACAGGGTTATCAGCCCCAGCATTTT
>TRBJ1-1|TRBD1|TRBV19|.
CASRPGQGNTEAFF
TGTGCCAGTAGACCGGGACAGGGAAATACTGAAGCTTTCTTT
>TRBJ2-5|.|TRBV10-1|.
CAIRSGLRTQYF
TGCGCCATCAGATCGGGGTTGCGAACCCAGTACTTC
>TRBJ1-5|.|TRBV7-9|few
CASSGVGPGNQPQHF
TGTGCCAGCAGTGGGGTTGGGCCGGGCAATCAGCCCCAGCATTTT
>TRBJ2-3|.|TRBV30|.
CAWSVLGRNTDTQYF
TGTGCCTGGAGTGTATTGGGGCGCAACACAGATACGCAGTATTTT
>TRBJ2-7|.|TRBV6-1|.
CASSELTGSSYEQYF
TGTGCCAGCAGTGAATTAACAGGGAGCTCCTACGAGCAGTACTTC
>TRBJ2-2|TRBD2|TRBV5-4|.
CASSGSGKGTGELFF
TGTGCCAGCAGCGGGAGCGGGAAAGGGACCGGGGAGCTGTTTTTT
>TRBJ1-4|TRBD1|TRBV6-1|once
CASSGTGRGEKLFF
TGTGCCAGCAGTGGGACAGGGCGTGGTGAAAAACTGTTTTTT
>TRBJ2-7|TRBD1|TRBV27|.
CASSYRTGPYEQYF
TGTGCCAGCAGTTATCGGACAGGCCCCTACGAGCAGTACTTC
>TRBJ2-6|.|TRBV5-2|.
CASNSYGTQSRANVLTF
TGTGCCAGCAATAGTTACGGTACACAAAGTCGGGCCAACGTCCTGACTTTC
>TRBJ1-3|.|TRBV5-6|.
CASSLRPGLAGNTIYF
TGTGCCAGCAGCTTGCGTCCCGGGTTAGCTGGAAACACCATATATTTT
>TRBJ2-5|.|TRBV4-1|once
CASSQWGSLQGEETQYF
TGCGCCAGCAGCCAATGGGGGTCGCTTCAAGGGGAAGAGACCCAGTACTTC
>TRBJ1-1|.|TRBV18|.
CASSLGHTMNTEAFF
TGTGCCAGCTCTTTAGGCCACACCATGAACACTGAAGCTTTCTTT
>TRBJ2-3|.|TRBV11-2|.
CASSFRSPIGVDADTQYF
TGTGCCAGCAGCTTTAGAAGTCCTATAGGGGTAGACGCAGATACGCAGTATTTT
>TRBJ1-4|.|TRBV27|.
CASSLYTNEKLFF
TGTGCCAGCAGTTTATACACTAATGAAAAACTGTTTTTT
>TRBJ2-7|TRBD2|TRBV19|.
CASSIDSRFKTSVNYEQYF
TGTGCCAGTAGTATAGATTCGAGGTTTAAGACTAGCGTCAACTACGAGCAGTACTTC
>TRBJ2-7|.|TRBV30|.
CAWSVQSGADEQYF
TGTGCCTGGAGTGTACAATCAGGGGCGGACGAGCAGTACTTC
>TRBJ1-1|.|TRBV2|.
CASSEGGLNTEAFF
TGTGCCAGCAGTGAAGGCGGCCTGAACACTGAAGCTTTCTTT
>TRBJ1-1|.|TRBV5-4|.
CASSPDRLNTEAFF
TGTGCCAGCAGCCCGGACAGATTAAACACTGAAGCTTTCTTT
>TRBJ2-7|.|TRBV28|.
CASSPGGAYEQYF
TGTGCCAGCAGCCCAGGGGGGGCCTACGAGCAGTACTTC
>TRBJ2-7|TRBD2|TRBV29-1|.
CSVTGTSGPPYEQYF
TGCAGCGTCACCGGGACTAGCGGTCCGCCCTACGAGCAGTACTTC
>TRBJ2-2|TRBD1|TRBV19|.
CASSDRGGTGELFF
TGTGCCAGTAGTGACAGGGGTGGCACCGGGGAGCTGTTTTTT
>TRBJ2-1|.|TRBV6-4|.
CATETNSGEGEQFF
TGTGCCACCGAGACCAATAGCGGAGAAGGTGAGCAGTTCTTC
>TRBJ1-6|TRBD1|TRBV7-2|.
CASSLAQGVTGSPLHF
TGTGCCAGCAGCTTAGCACAGGGGGTTACAGGGTCACCCCTCCACTTT
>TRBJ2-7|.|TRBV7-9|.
CAILIQDSVYEQYF
TGTGCCATCCTTATCCAGGACTCCGTCTACGAGCAGTACTTC
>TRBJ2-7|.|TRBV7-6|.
CASGPTTYEQYF
TGTGCCAGCGGACCGACTACCTACGAGCAGTACTTC
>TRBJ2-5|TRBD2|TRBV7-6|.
CASSQAGGSWETQYF
TGTGCCAGCAGTCAAGCGGGGGGCAGTTGGGAGACCCAGTACTTC
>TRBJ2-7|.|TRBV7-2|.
CASSWRRGGLYEQYF
TGTGCCAGCAGCTGGCGGAGGGGGGGGCTCTACGAGCAGTACTTC
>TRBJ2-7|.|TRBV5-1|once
CASSVGHSSYEQYF
TGCGCCAGCAGCGTGGGACACAGCTCCTACGAGCAGTACTTC
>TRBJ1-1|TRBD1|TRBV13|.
CASSSGTGAAEAFF
TGTGCCAGCAGCTCCGGGACAGGGGCCGCTGAAGCTTTCTTT
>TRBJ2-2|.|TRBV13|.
CASSPDGGELFF
TGTGCCAGCAGCCCGGACGGCGGGGAGCTGTTTTTT
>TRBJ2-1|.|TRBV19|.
CASRYRWVNRSSYNEQFF
TGTGCCAGTAGATATCGGTGGGTAAACCGAAGCTCCTACAATGAGCAGTTCTTC
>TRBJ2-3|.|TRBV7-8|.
CASSLSSQSDTQYF
TGTGCCAGCAGCTTATCATCACAGTCGGATACGCAGTATTTT
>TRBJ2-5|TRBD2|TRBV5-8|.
CASSWGTSGGQETQYF
TGTGCCAGCAGCTGGGGGACTAGCGGGGGGCAAGAGACCCAGTACTTC
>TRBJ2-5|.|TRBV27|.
CASSPPGETQYF
TGTGCCAGCAGTCCTCCTGGGGAGACCCAGTACTTC
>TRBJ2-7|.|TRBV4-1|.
CASSQGRGLEQYF
TGCGCCAGCAGCCAAGGGAGGGGTTTGGAGCAGTACTTC
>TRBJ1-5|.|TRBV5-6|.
CASSRRNQPQHF
TGTGCCAGCAGCCGACGCAATCAGCCCCAGCATTTT
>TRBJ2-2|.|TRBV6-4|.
CASSDVAGANTGELFF
TGTGCCAGCAGTGACGTTGCAGGGGCGAACACCGGGGAGCTGTTTTTT
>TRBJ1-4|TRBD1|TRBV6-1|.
CASSEATGTNEKLFF
TGTGCCAGCAGTGAAGCGACAGGGACTAATGAAAAACTGTTTTTT
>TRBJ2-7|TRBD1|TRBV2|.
CASRRTGADGQYF
TGTGCCAGCAGACGGACAGGGGCAGACGGGCAGTACTTC
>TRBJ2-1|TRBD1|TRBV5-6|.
CASSTDRAYNEQFF
TGTGCCAGCAGCACGGACAGGGCCTACAATGAGCAGTTCTTC
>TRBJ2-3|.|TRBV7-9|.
CASSRSGNTDTQYF
TGTGCCAGCAGCCGCTCCGGCAACACAGATACGCAGTATTTT
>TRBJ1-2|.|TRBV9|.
CASSGPYGYTF
TGTGCCAGCAGCGGACCCTATGGCTACACCTTC
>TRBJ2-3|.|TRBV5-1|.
CASSSGQSTDTQYF
TGCGCCAGCAGCTCGGGACAAAGCACAGATACGCAGTATTTT